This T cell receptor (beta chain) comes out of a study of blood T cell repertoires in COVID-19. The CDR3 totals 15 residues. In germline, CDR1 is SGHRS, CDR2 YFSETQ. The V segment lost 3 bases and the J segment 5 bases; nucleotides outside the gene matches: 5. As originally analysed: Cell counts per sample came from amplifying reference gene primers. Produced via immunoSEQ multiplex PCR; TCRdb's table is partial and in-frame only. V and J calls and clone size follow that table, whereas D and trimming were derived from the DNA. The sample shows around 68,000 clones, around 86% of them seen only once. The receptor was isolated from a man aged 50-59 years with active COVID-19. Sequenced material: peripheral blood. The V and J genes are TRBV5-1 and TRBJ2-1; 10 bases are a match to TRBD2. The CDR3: CASSSSGSSNNEQFF. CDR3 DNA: TGCGCCAGCAGCTCTAGCGGGAGCAGTAACAATGAGCAGTTCTTC.